These T cell receptor beta chains were read from a single sample in a study of cytomegalovirus exposure and HLA in healthy donors. Assay used: immunoSEQ multiplex PCR; TCRdb lists only in-frame clones, some missing. Of hundreds of thousands of clones in the sample, roughly 87% are singletons; the top ten hold around 12%. What was sequenced was PBMCs. These receptor sequences come from a man aged 18 to 29 in good health and CMV-seropositive. The CDR3 runs from the conserved cysteine through the conserved F or W. D genes are given only for firm matches. Some rows mark clone size as missing; the rest say once, few, many or name a class of expanded clone.

14,TRBV6-1,.,TRBJ2-7,TRBD1,CASTRDRALNEQYF,TGTGCCAGCACTCGGGACAGGGCCCTCAACGAGCAGTACTTC
14,TRBV6-1,.,TRBJ2-2,TRBD1,CASTDRGVTGELFF,TGTGCCAGCACTGACAGGGGAGTGACCGGGGAGCTGTTTTTT
12,TRBV6-5,.,TRBJ2-1,.,CASSYSGDEQFF,TGTGCCAGCAGTTACTCAGGAGATGAGCAGTTCTTC
14,TRBV28,.,TRBJ1-5,.,CASSFLGAGQPQHF,TGTGCCAGCAGTTTTTTGGGGGCAGGACAGCCCCAGCATTTT
18,TRBV4-1,.,TRBJ1-5,TRBD1,CASSQDPLGTGGDQPQHF,TGCGCCAGCAGCCAAGATCCCTTGGGGACAGGGGGCGATCAGCCCCAGCATTTT
14,TRBV19,.,TRBJ2-7,.,CASSIVSGSYEQYF,TGTGCCAGTAGTATAGTAAGTGGGAGCTACGAGCAGTACTTC
13,TRBV14,.,TRBJ1-2,TRBD1,CASSPGTVYGYTF,TGTGCCAGCAGTCCCGGGACAGTCTATGGCTACACCTTC
14,TRBV4-1,.,TRBJ1-4,.,CASSQVQGTEKLFF,TGCGCCAGCAGCCAAGTTCAGGGGACTGAAAAACTGTTTTTT
12,TRBV29-1,.,TRBJ1-2,TRBD1,CSGLTGDYGYTF,TGCAGCGGACTAACAGGGGACTATGGCTACACCTTC
15,TRBV5-1,.,TRBJ2-1,.,CASSPTARSYNEQFF,TGCGCCAGCAGCCCGACCGCGAGAAGCTACAATGAGCAGTTCTTC
16,TRBV10-2,.,TRBJ2-1,TRBD2,CASSEPSGSSYNEQFF,TGCGCCAGCAGTGAGCCCAGCGGGAGCTCCTACAATGAGCAGTTCTTC
15,TRBV9,.,TRBJ2-3,.,CASSVDRGGTDTQYF,TGTGCCAGCAGCGTAGACAGGGGGGGAACAGATACGCAGTATTTT
15,TRBV4-2,.,TRBJ2-3,.,CASSQDRANTDTQYF,TGTGCCAGCAGCCAAGACCGGGCCAACACAGATACGCAGTATTTT
17,TRBV7-6,.,TRBJ2-7,.,CASSPGGPDRDPGEQYF,TGTGCCAGCAGCCCTGGAGGGCCAGACCGGGACCCGGGGGAGCAGTACTTC
10,TRBV30,once,TRBJ2-1,.,CAQGGNEQFF,TGTGCACAAGGGGGCAATGAGCAGTTCTTC
15,TRBV6-6,.,TRBJ2-7,TRBD2,CASSFRTSGAYEQYF,TGTGCCAGCAGTTTTCGGACTAGCGGGGCCTACGAGCAGTACTTC
15,TRBV2,.,TRBJ1-1,.,CASIPPWGAGTEAFF,TGTGCCAGCATCCCGCCTTGGGGGGCAGGGACTGAAGCTTTCTTT
13,TRBV2,.,TRBJ2-1,.,CASPERDSNEQFF,TGTGCCAGCCCCGAGAGGGACTCCAATGAGCAGTTCTTC
15,TRBV5-1,.,TRBJ1-5,TRBD1,CASSLSGQGVQPQHF,TGCGCCAGCAGCCTTTCGGGACAGGGGGTTCAGCCCCAGCATTTT
18,TRBV2,.,TRBJ2-6,.,CASGWDSFLISGANVLTF,TGTGCCAGCGGCTGGGACTCGTTTTTAATCTCTGGGGCCAACGTCCTGACTTTC
13,TRBV30,.,TRBJ2-2,.,CAWSAQGTGELFF,TGTGCCTGGAGTGCCCAGGGGACCGGGGAGCTGTTTTTT
15,TRBV7-6,.,TRBJ2-5,.,CASSVGPGWRETQYF,TGTGCCAGCAGCGTAGGACCAGGGTGGAGAGAGACCCAGTACTTC